Each of the 10 T cell receptor beta chains below was sequenced from the same sample in a study of cytomegalovirus exposure and HLA in healthy donors. TCRdb's table, derived via immunoSEQ multiplex PCR, lists solely in-frame clones and lacks some. Of a few hundred thousand clones in the sample, roughly 87% were seen once. Sequencing used PBMCs. All receptors derive from a man younger than 45 in good health and CMV-seronegative.

The gene calls are TRBV5-5 and TRBJ1-2, with TRBD1 matching 7 bases. From germline, CDR1 is SGHKS and CDR2 YYEKEE (reference sequence). The J segment lost 4 bases and the V segment lost 5 bases, leaving 5 bases of the junction unmatched. The CDR3 length is 13 residues. The CDR3 is CASSRDSLYGYTF. Here the CDR3 DNA reads TGTGCCAGCAGTCGGGACAGCCTCTATGGCTACACCTTC.

The chain couples TRBV4-1 to TRBJ2-1; no reliable D call. V dropped 4 bases and J dropped 5 bases, with 9 bases sitting between them. The CDR3 covers 13 residues. Germline values: CDR1 MGHRA, CDR2 YSYEKL. The CDR3 protein is CASSLHSNNEQFF. The DNA for the CDR3 is TGCGCCAGCAGCCTCCACAGCAACAATGAGCAGTTCTTC.

This clone appeared a single time. This rearrangement joins TRBV11-2 to TRBJ2-5; D perhaps matches TRBD2 (6 bases). V dropped 6 bases and J dropped 2 bases, with 13 bases sitting between them. Germline-derived CDR1 and CDR2 are SGHAT and FQNNGV. CDR3 length: 14 amino acids. In DNA, the CDR3 is TGTGCCAGCAGTCGTCTAGCGAGACAAGAGACCCAGTACTTC. Protein: CASSRLARQETQYF.

The gene calls are TRBV27 and TRBJ2-1; 13 bases align to TRBD2. The junction had 11 bases not matched to a gene; V was cut back by 5 bases and J by 13 bases. Per the germline V gene, CDR1 is MNHEY and CDR2 is SMNVEV (reference sequence). The CDR3 sequence is 15 residues long. The CDR3 DNA sequence: TGTGCCAGCAGTCCCCCGGGACTAGCGGGGATCCGACAGTTCTTC. This sequence encodes CASSPPGLAGIRQFF.

This sequence joins TRBV5-1 and TRBJ1-5, with 11 bases matching TRBD1. This CDR3 comprises 16 residues. Looked up from germline, CDR1 is SGHRS and CDR2 is YFSETQ. V dropped 4 bases and J dropped 6; count of bases not matched to a gene: 9. DNA for the CDR3: TGCGCCAGCAGCCTAGGGACAGGGGGACGGGGTCAGCCCCAGCATTTT. Translated: CASSLGTGGRGQPQHF. Supplemented by reference TRBV5-1 and TRBJ1-5, the full variable domain reads KAGVTQTPRYLIKTRGQQVTLSCSPISGHRSVSWYQQTPGQGLQFLFEYFSETQRNKGNFPGRFSGRQFSNSRSEMNVSTLELGDSALYLCASSLGTGGRGQPQHFGDGTRLSIL.

The chain joins TRBV28 to TRBJ2-1; 12 nucleotides align to TRBD2. The CDR3 is 17 residues long. The V segment lost 7 bases and the J segment 0 bases; nucleotides outside the gene matches: 7. Germline lookup yields CDR1 MDHEN and CDR2 SYDVKM. This CDR3 is CASTPELAGGSYNEQFF. CDR3 coding DNA: TGTGCCAGCACCCCGGAACTAGCGGGGGGCTCCTACAATGAGCAGTTCTTC. The full variable domain, in which reference TRBV28 and TRBJ2-1 provide the parts outside the CDR3, is DVKVTQSSRYLVKRTGEKVFLECVQDMDHENMFWYRQDPGLGLRLIYFSYDVKMKEKGDIPEGYSVSREKKERFSLILESASTNQTSMYLCASTPELAGGSYNEQFFGPGTRLTVL.

The chain employs TRBV10-1 and TRBJ1-1, with TRBD1 identical over 7 bases. Unmatched junction bases numbered 1, after V lost 0 bases and J lost 0 bases. The germline V gene has CDR1 WNHNN and CDR2 SYGVQD (reference sequence). The CDR3 runs to 15 residues. The CDR3 nucleotides are TGCGCCAGCAGTGAGTCGGGACAGATGAACACTGAAGCTTTCTTT. As protein: CASSESGQMNTEAFF.

The chain has TRBV5-6 and TRBJ2-5; 10 nucleotides align to TRBD2. Germline CDR1 SGHDT, CDR2 YYEEEE. J was trimmed by 0 bases and V by 2 bases; bases with no gene match: 7. The CDR3 is 17 amino acids. CDR3 sequence (DNA): TGTGCCAGCAGCTTCTGGCTAGCGGGGGACTACCAAGAGACCCAGTACTTC. Protein: CASSFWLAGDYQETQYF. The variable domain in full, with the rest retrieved from reference TRBV5-6 and TRBJ2-5, is DAGVTQSPTHLIKTRGQQVTLRCSPKSGHDTVSWYQQALGQGPQFIFQYYEEEERQRGNFPDRFSGHQFPNYSSELNVNALLLGDSALYLCASSFWLAGDYQETQYFGPGTRLLVL.

CDR3 in DNA: TGTGCCAGCAGTGACTCTATAGCACTAGCGGGGGGGGATGAGCAGTTCTTC. Translating gives CASSDSIALAGGDEQFF. This chain uses TRBV6-4 with TRBJ2-1, with 13 bases lining up with TRBD2. CDR1 MRHNA and CDR2 SNTAGT come from the germline V gene. With V trimmed by 0 bases and J by 8 bases, 7 bases remained unmatched. The CDR3 covers 17 residues.

This rearrangement joins TRBV11-2 to TRBJ2-3, with D tentatively TRBD1 (5 bases). This CDR3 contains 14 residues. Germline V CDR1 and CDR2: SGHAT, FQNNGV. V lost 3 bases and J lost 4, with 11 bases in between. Here the CDR3 reads CASSLTVSSDTQYF. The CDR3 DNA reads as TGTGCCAGCAGCTTGACAGTGTCATCAGATACGCAGTATTTT.